This TCR beta chain derives from a study of identical twins. Regarding the study as a whole: Beta out-of-frame sequences showed weaker excess twin sharing. A partial confounding effect on zero-insertion analyses could come from invariant MAIT and iNKT cells.

A remark on this clonotype: The antigen is unknown.

CDR1 and CDR2 (germline): SGHTA, FQGNSA. This CDR3 contains 13 residues. Trimming at V came to 5 bases and at J to 7 bases, leaving 6 bases not matched to a gene. TCRdb redid the calling of the 5' RACE reads with MiXCR, one entry per CDR3 protein. The table lists roughly 720,000 distinct CDR3 sequences, 18% of them singletons. The data also belong to a second study, concerning T cells expressing NK-cell markers. That paper states: Sorted T-cell subsets CD3+CD56+NKG2C+, CD3+CD56+NKG2C- and CD3+CD56-NKG2C+ were TCR beta-sequenced. Eight donors were sequenced, seven testing HCMV-seropositive and one testing seronegative.

The origin of this receptor is a woman aged 18-29 years in good health. The sequenced sample was PBMCs. This chain uses TRBV7-2 with TRBJ1-1, with TRBD1 identical over 8 bases. The CDR3 DNA reads as TGTGCCAGCAGCCTAGGGACAGGACTTGAAGCTTTCTTT. Translation: CASSLGTGLEAFF.